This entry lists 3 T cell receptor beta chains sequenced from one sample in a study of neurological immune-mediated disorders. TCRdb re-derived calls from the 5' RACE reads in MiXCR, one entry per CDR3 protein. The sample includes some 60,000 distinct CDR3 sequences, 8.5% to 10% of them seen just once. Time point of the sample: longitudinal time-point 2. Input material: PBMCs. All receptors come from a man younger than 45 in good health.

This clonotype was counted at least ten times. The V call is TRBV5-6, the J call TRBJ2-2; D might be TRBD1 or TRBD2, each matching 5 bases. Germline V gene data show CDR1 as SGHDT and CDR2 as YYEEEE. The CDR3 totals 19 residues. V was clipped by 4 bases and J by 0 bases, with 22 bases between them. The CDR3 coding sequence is TGTGCCAGCAGCCGTCCTGGTTTTGGGGGAAGTGCGAACACCGGGGAGCTGTTTTTT. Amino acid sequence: CASSRPGFGGSANTGELFF.

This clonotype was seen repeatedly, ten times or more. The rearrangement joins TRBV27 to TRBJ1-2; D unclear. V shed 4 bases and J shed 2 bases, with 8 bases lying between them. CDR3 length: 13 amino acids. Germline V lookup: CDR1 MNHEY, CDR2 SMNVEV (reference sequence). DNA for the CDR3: TGTGCCAGCAGTTCCCTTGCGAACTATGGCTACACCTTC. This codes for CASSSLANYGYTF.

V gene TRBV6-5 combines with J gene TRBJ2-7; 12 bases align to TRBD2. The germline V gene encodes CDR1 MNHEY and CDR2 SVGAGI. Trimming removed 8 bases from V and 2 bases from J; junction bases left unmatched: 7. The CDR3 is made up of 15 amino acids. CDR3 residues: CASGERLAGAYEQYF. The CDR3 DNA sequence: TGTGCCAGCGGAGAGAGACTAGCGGGAGCCTACGAGCAGTACTTC.